The 9 T cell receptor beta chains below come from one sample, sequenced in a study of blood T cells in healthy people across ages. Sample-barcoded 5' priming and a J-beta primer mix drove a second PCR of 7 to 11 cycles. TCRdb re-analysed the 5' RACE reads in MiXCR, keeping a single row per CDR3 protein. The sample has about 730,000 distinct CDR3 sequences; approximately 43% are singletons. Source material: blood. These receptors were obtained from a woman aged 55-70 years in good health.

The chain is built from TRBV7-3 and TRBJ2-3; weak D call: TRBD2 (7 bases). Germline V gene lookup returns CDR1 SGHTA and CDR2 FQGTGA. The V end was cut by 3 bases, the J end by 2 bases, with 21 bases between. The CDR3 spans 18 residues. The CDR3, as DNA: TGTGCCAGCAGCTTTATGGGGGGGGCCGGCTTAAACACAGATACGCAGTATTTT. As protein: CASSFMGGAGLNTDTQYF.

This clonotype was recorded a few times. The junction differs from germline at one of its ends, possibly a read error. The chain couples TRBV7-7 to TRBJ2-7; no clear D. Germline V lookup: CDR1 SSHAT, CDR2 FNYEAQ (reference sequence). The CDR3 spans 14 residues. The CDR3 region is CASSPGRNSYEQYF. CDR3 bases: TGTGCTAGCAGCCCTGGACGGAACTCCTACGAGCAGTACTTC. The variable domain in full, with the rest retrieved from reference TRBV7-7 and TRBJ2-7, is GAGVSQSPRYKVTKRGQDVTLRCDPISSHATLYWYQQALGQGPEFLTYFNYEAQPDKSGLPSDRFSAERPEGSISTLTIQRTEQRDSAMYRCASSPGRNSYEQYFGPGTRLTVT.

The chain links TRBV27 to TRBJ2-7; D not resolved. From germline, CDR1 is MNHEY and CDR2 SMNVEV (reference sequence). Trimming left V 4 bases short and J 5 bases short, with 15 bases between. This CDR3 is 14 amino acids long. The CDR3 nucleotides read TGTGCCAGCAGTTCGCCAATACTGAGCCACGAGCAGTACTTC. Its translation: CASSSPILSHEQYF.

The rearrangement links TRBV5-1 to TRBJ1-2, with a tentative D call TRBD1 (5 bases). Germline V gene lookup returns CDR1 SGHRS and CDR2 YFSETQ. Trimming left V 4 bases short and J 2 bases short, with 21 bases between. This CDR3 contains 17 residues. The CDR3: CASSPTDTRKLNYGYTF. The CDR3 nucleotides are TGCGCCAGCAGCCCGACAGACACCCGGAAATTGAACTATGGCTACACCTTC.

The chain combines TRBV20-1 with TRBJ1-4; D gene uncertain. V was pared by 3 bases and J by 7 bases, with 12 bases between. The CDR3 spans 13 residues. The germline gives CDR1 DFQATT, CDR2 SNEGSKA (reference sequence). The CDR3: CSARSALGEKLFF. CDR3 nucleotides: TGCAGTGCTAGGAGCGCTCTCGGTGAAAAACTGTTTTTT.

The rearrangement links TRBV20-1 to TRBJ2-7, with D possibly being TRBD1 or TRBD2 (6 bases each). Per germline, CDR1 DFQATT and CDR2 SNEGSKA (reference sequence). V lost 1 base, J lost 3 bases, and 13 bases lay in between. The CDR3 runs 14 residues. The chain's CDR3 is CSARAGGGHYEQYF. In DNA, the CDR3 is TGCAGTGCTAGAGCCGGTGGGGGGCACTACGAGCAGTACTTC.

The V and J genes are TRBV7-2 and TRBJ1-1; no firm D call. The CDR3 covers 15 residues. Germline-derived CDR1 and CDR2 are SGHTA and FQGNSA. The ends were cut back, 10 bases at V and 0 bases at J, with 18 bases in the middle. Here the CDR3 DNA reads TGTGCCATCCGAAATTCAGCGGGGTTGAACACTGAAGCTTTCTTT. Translation gives CAIRNSAGLNTEAFF. Based on the CDR3 plus reference TRBV7-2 and TRBJ1-1, the full variable domain is GAGVSQSPSNKVTEKGKDVELRCDPISGHTALYWYRQSLGQGLEFLIYFQGNSAPDKSGLPSDRFSAERTGGSVSTLTIQRTQQEDSAVYLCAIRNSAGLNTEAFFGQGTRLTVV.

This clonotype was observed a few times. This chain uses TRBV29-1 with TRBJ2-3, with D possibly called TRBD1 or TRBD2 (5 bases each). V was clipped by 8 bases and J by 6 bases, with 18 bases between them. Germline CDR1 is SQVTM and CDR2 is ANQGSEA. This CDR3 has 13 residues. CDR3 nucleotide sequence: TGCAGCTCCGATTCCGTCGGGGCCGATACGCAGTATTTT. Protein product: CSSDSVGADTQYF.

This clonotype was counted a single time. The chain is built from TRBV15 and TRBJ2-1; 9 nucleotides match TRBD2. J gave up 10 bases and V 0 bases, and 10 bases lay outside the gene matches. Germline V CDR1 and CDR2: LNHNV, YYDKDF (reference sequence). The CDR3 is 16 residues long. CDR3 protein: CATSRDASGDSYEQFF. DNA of the CDR3: TGTGCCACCAGCAGAGATGCTAGCGGGGATTCCTACGAGCAGTTCTTC.